Shown below are 27 T cell receptor beta chains from a single sample sequenced in a study of cytomegalovirus exposure and HLA in healthy donors. Primers included in the PCR were 60 Vbeta and 13 Jbeta primers. Measured with immunoSEQ multiplex PCR; TCRdb has only the in-frame clones, and not every one. The sample is made up of fewer than 110,000 clones, and the top ten hold roughly 3.5% of it. The specimen sequenced was PBMCs. The origin of the receptors is a man between 40 and 49 years old in good health and CMV-seronegative.

About this clone itself: The same CDR3 arises from other DNA sequences in this sample as well. This chain links TRBV9 with TRBJ2-3; 11 bases agree with TRBD1. Germline lookup yields CDR1 SGDLS and CDR2 YYNGEE. The CDR3 length is 16 residues. V gave up 5 bases and J gave up 2 bases; unmatched junction bases: 7. CDR3 sequence: CASRRGTGGFTDTQYF. The CDR3 DNA reads as TGTGCCAGCAGAAGAGGGACAGGGGGTTTCACAGATACGCAGTATTTT.

The J gene is TRBJ2-6, the V gene TRBV5-4; D is possibly TRBD1 (6 bases). Germline CDR1 SGHNT, CDR2 YYREEE (reference sequence). The CDR3 spans 18 residues. Trimming stripped 4 bases from V and 1 base from J, with 18 bases between. The CDR3 region has the DNA TGTGCCAGCAGCCCGGAAAACCCCGGACAGTCTGGGGCCAACGTCCTGACTTTC. Its protein is CASSPENPGQSGANVLTF. The whole variable domain, filled in from reference TRBV5-4 and TRBJ2-6, reads ETGVTQSPTHLIKTRGQQVTLRCSSQSGHNTVSWYQQALGQGPQFIFQYYREEENGRGNFPPRFSGLQFPNYSSELNVNALELDDSALYLCASSPENPGQSGANVLTFGAGSRLTVL.

The gene calls are TRBV5-1 and TRBJ2-1; 7 bases match TRBD2. CDR1 SGHRS and CDR2 YFSETQ come from the germline V gene. V was clipped by 3 bases and J by 2 bases; unmatched bases: 8. There are 16 residues in the CDR3. CDR3 sequence reads: CASSSHGGGTYNEQFF. CDR3 nucleotides: TGCGCCAGCAGCTCTCATGGGGGGGGTACCTACAATGAGCAGTTCTTC.

V is TRBV4-3 and J is TRBJ1-2; 7 bases align to TRBD1. Germline V gene data show CDR1 as LGHNA and CDR2 as YSLEER. The CDR3 runs 14 residues. V lost 2 bases and J lost 4; bases outside the gene matches: 4. DNA for the CDR3: TGCGCCAGCAGCCAACGACAGGGCCTCTATGGCTACACCTTC. Translation gives CASSQRQGLYGYTF.

The CDR3 DNA reads as TGTGCCAGCAGCTTCAGCGGAGGGGGCGCCTACACCTTC. Its translation is CASSFSGGGAYTF. The genes are TRBV9 and TRBJ1-2; 7 bases map to TRBD1. V lost 4 bases to trimming and J lost 10 bases; unmatched junction nucleotides: 10. The germline CDR1 and CDR2 sequences are SGDLS and YYNGEE. The CDR3 runs to 13 residues.

The genes are TRBV27 and TRBJ1-6; weak D call: TRBD1 (5 bases). This CDR3 is 15 amino acids long. CDR1 and CDR2 (germline): MNHEY, SMNVEV (reference sequence). The germline V and J ends were trimmed by 5 bases and 6 bases, with 14 bases remaining between them. The chain's CDR3 is CASSPRGRFNSPLHF. In nucleotides, the CDR3 is TGTGCCAGCAGTCCCCGGGGGAGGTTTAATTCACCCCTCCACTTT.

This chain links TRBV27 with TRBJ2-5, with 9 bases that match TRBD2. V lost 3 bases to trimming and J lost 5 bases; unmatched junction nucleotides: 7. Per germline, CDR1 MNHEY and CDR2 SMNVEV (reference sequence). The CDR3 totals 15 residues. CDR3 DNA sequence: TGTGCCAGCAGTTTGGGGACTAGCATATTGGAGACCCAGTACTTC. Amino acid sequence: CASSLGTSILETQYF.

The rearrangement uses TRBV7-8 and TRBJ2-7; D perhaps matches TRBD1 (7 bases). Germline assignment: CDR1 SGHVS and CDR2 FQNEAQ. The CDR3 loop spans 15 amino acids. V dropped 5 bases and J dropped 6 bases, with 20 bases sitting between them. The CDR3 sequence is CASSVEGASVSEQYF. The CDR3 DNA is TGTGCCAGCAGCGTCGAGGGGGCTAGCGTCTCCGAGCAGTACTTC.

The J gene is TRBJ2-3, the V gene TRBV10-1; 16 nucleotides agree with TRBD2. V shed 10 bases, J shed 0 bases, and the junction held 10 bases outside the gene matches. The CDR3 extends over 18 amino acids. Per the germline V gene, CDR1 is WNHNN and CDR2 is SYGVQD (reference sequence). This CDR3 is CATGRQGLAGGSTDTQYF. The CDR3 DNA reads as TGCGCCACCGGGAGACAGGGACTAGCGGGAGGGAGCACAGATACGCAGTATTTT.

The CDR3 DNA is TGTGCCAGCAGCTACAAAATTAGGGCGACTAGCGGGAGGTCGGATGAGCAGTTCTTC. Protein sequence: CASSYKIRATSGRSDEQFF. The rearrangement joins TRBV7-2 to TRBJ2-1; 13 nucleotides match TRBD2. This CDR3 spans 19 amino acids. V trimming: 4 bases; J trimming: 8 bases; junction bases outside the gene matches: 17. Germline loops: CDR1 SGHTA, CDR2 FQGNSA. Together with reference TRBV7-2 and TRBJ2-1, the CDR3 gives the full variable domain: GAGVSQSPSNKVTEKGKDVELRCDPISGHTALYWYRQSLGQGLEFLIYFQGNSAPDKSGLPSDRFSAERTGGSVSTLTIQRTQQEDSAVYLCASSYKIRATSGRSDEQFFGPGTRLTVL.

The chain employs TRBV7-8 and TRBJ1-1; tentative D call: TRBD1 (6 bases). Germline V gene data show CDR1 as SGHVS and CDR2 as FQNEAQ. The CDR3 has 16 residues. V lost 5 bases, J lost 1 base, and 17 bases lay in between. CDR3 loop: CASSPRQGMWNTEAFF. The CDR3 DNA follows: TGTGCCAGCAGCCCCAGGCAGGGGATGTGGAACACTGAAGCTTTCTTT.

This chain uses TRBV4-3 with TRBJ1-5, with 10 bases aligning to TRBD1. Germline values: CDR1 LGHNA, CDR2 YSLEER. Trimming at V came to 0 bases and at J to 1 base, leaving 3 bases not matched to a gene. The CDR3 length is 17 residues. The CDR3, as DNA: TGCGCCAGCAGCCAAGATCAGGGACAGGGGAGCAATCAGCCCCAGCATTTT. This codes for CASSQDQGQGSNQPQHF.

V and J are TRBV18 and TRBJ1-5, with a possible D match to TRBD1 (5 bases). The V end was cut by 5 bases, the J end by 0 bases, with 8 bases between. The germline V gene has CDR1 KGHSH and CDR2 LQKENI. This CDR3 contains 14 residues. CDR3 protein: CASSAGNSNQPQHF. CDR3 bases: TGTGCCAGCTCAGCAGGGAATAGCAATCAGCCCCAGCATTTT. The full variable domain, rest sourced from reference TRBV18 and TRBJ1-5, is NAGVMQNPRHLVRRRGQEARLRCSPMKGHSHVYWYRQLPEEGLKFMVYLQKENIIDESGMPKERFSAEFPKEGPSILRIQQVVRGDSAAYFCASSAGNSNQPQHFGDGTRLSIL.

Here the CDR3 reads CASSLWGPETQYF. In nucleotides, the CDR3 is TGTGCCAGCAGTTTATGGGGCCCGGAGACCCAGTACTTC. V and J are TRBV27 and TRBJ2-5, with a possible D match to TRBD1 (5 bases). The ends were cut back, 1 base at V and 5 bases at J, with 8 bases in the middle. The CDR3 is made up of 13 amino acids. In germline, CDR1 is MNHEY, CDR2 SMNVEV (reference sequence).

The V and J genes are TRBV2 and TRBJ1-1; tentatively, D is TRBD1 (6 bases). The CDR3 is made up of 13 amino acids. Germline lookup yields CDR1 SNHLY and CDR2 FYNNEI. V lost 5 bases to trimming and J lost 4 bases, with 11 bases between them. CDR3 amino acids: CASSRQDLTEAFF. DNA for the CDR3: TGTGCCAGCAGTCGACAGGATCTCACTGAAGCTTTCTTT.

This chain uses TRBV14 with TRBJ1-3; no firm D call. V lost 0 bases and J 12 bases, leaving 12 bases between the germline ends. The CDR3 has 13 amino acids. Germline V gene sequence: CDR1 SGHDN, CDR2 FVKESK. CDR3 sequence reads: CASSQDLEGVIYF. In DNA form, the CDR3 reads TGTGCCAGCAGCCAAGATCTAGAGGGAGTCATATATTTT.

The chain uses TRBV10-3 and TRBJ2-4; possible D gene TRBD2, 5 bases. Germline CDR1 is ENHRY and CDR2 is SYGVKD. V was shortened by 10 bases and J by 0 bases, with 13 bases between the two germline ends. The length of the CDR3 is 14 residues. The CDR3 sequence: CATRGNIAKNIQYF. The CDR3, as DNA: TGTGCCACTCGAGGGAATATAGCCAAAAACATTCAGTACTTC.

This chain joins TRBV6-5 and TRBJ2-7; D ambiguous. CDR3 length equals 12 residues. V lost 0 bases, J lost 6 bases, and 6 bases lay in between. Looked up from germline, CDR1 is MNHEY and CDR2 is SVGAGI. This CDR3 reads CASSYSLGEQYF. CDR3 nucleotides: TGTGCCAGCAGTTACTCCCTCGGCGAGCAGTACTTC.

This rearrangement joins TRBV21-1 to TRBJ2-2; the D call in the table, TRBD1, was not verified against the DNA. TRBV21-1 is classified as a pseudogene. The CDR3 has 15 amino acids. The CDR3 protein is CASSNAREGTGELFF. The CDR3 coding sequence is TGTGCCAGCAGCAACGCCAGGGAAGGAACCGGGGAGCTGTTTTTT.

V gene TRBV29-1 combines with J gene TRBJ1-1; D not resolved. V was shortened by 6 bases and J by 2 bases, with 10 bases between the two germline ends. This CDR3 is built from 12 residues. From germline, CDR1 is SQVTM and CDR2 ANQGSEA. In DNA form, the CDR3 reads TGCAGCGTCAAAAACTTCAACACTGAAGCTTTCTTT. Encoded protein: CSVKNFNTEAFF.

The chain uses TRBV11-2 and TRBJ1-3; no reliable D call. V dropped 1 base and J dropped 3 bases, with 4 bases sitting between them. The CDR3 loop spans 13 amino acids. Germline loops: CDR1 SGHAT, CDR2 FQNNGV. CDR3: CASSLGGGNTIYF. The DNA for the CDR3 is TGTGCCAGCAGCTTAGGAGGTGGAAACACCATATATTTT. Full variable domain (outside the CDR3, taken from reference TRBV11-2 and TRBJ1-3): EAGVAQSPRYKIIEKRQSVAFWCNPISGHATLYWYQQILGQGPKLLIQFQNNGVVDDSQLPKDRFSAERLKGVDSTLKIQPAKLEDSAVYLCASSLGGGNTIYFGEGSWLTVV.

The chain is built from TRBV6-5 and TRBJ1-2, with 11 bases lining up with TRBD1. The CDR3 totals 15 residues. CDR1 is MNHEY and CDR2 is SVGAGI in the germline V gene. Trimming at V came to 2 bases and at J to 8 bases, leaving 7 bases not matched to a gene. The CDR3 region is CASSYARDRGNGYTF. The CDR3 region has the DNA TGTGCCAGCAGTTACGCCCGGGACAGGGGGAACGGCTACACCTTC.

The chain carries TRBV5-5 and TRBJ1-6; 9 positions agree with TRBD1. The CDR3 consists of 14 residues. After removal of 2 bases from V and 14 bases from J, the junction contained 8 bases not matched to a gene. Germline V gives CDR1 SGHKS, CDR2 YYEKEE (reference sequence). Here the CDR3 DNA reads TGTGCCAGCAGCTTTGGACAGGGGAATTCGGCCCTCCACTTT. Its translation: CASSFGQGNSALHF.

Here the CDR3 DNA reads TGTGCCATCACTGGTGGGACACGGGGTGGCGAGCAGTACTTC. Protein product: CAITGGTRGGEQYF. The chain joins TRBV10-3 to TRBJ2-7; D is perhaps TRBD1 (6 bases). V lost 7 bases, J lost 6 bases, and 19 bases lay in between. The CDR3 covers 14 residues. Germline values: CDR1 ENHRY, CDR2 SYGVKD.

The genes are TRBV18 and TRBJ1-4, with TRBD1 matching 7 bases. The V gene's germline CDR1 is KGHSH and CDR2 LQKENI. This CDR3 comprises 15 residues. Trimming at V came to 0 bases and at J to 5 bases, leaving 3 bases not matched to a gene. CDR3 residues: CASSPPGQQNEKLFF. The CDR3 DNA reads as TGTGCCAGCTCACCACCGGGACAGCAAAATGAAAAACTGTTTTTT.

This chain connects TRBV10-2 to TRBJ2-5, with TRBD1 matching 7 bases. The CDR3 has 14 amino acids. Germline V gene lookup returns CDR1 WSHSY and CDR2 SAAADI. V was clipped by 0 bases and J by 4 bases; unmatched bases: 2. In DNA form, the CDR3 reads TGCGCCAGCAGTGAGTCAGGGGGCGGAGAGACCCAGTACTTC. Translation gives CASSESGGGETQYF.

The V and J genes are TRBV6-1 and TRBJ2-7, with 9 bases matching TRBD2. The CDR3 is 15 residues long. In germline, CDR1 is MNHNS, CDR2 SASEGT. V was pared by 1 base and J by 2 bases, with 3 bases of the junction left unmatched. The CDR3 DNA is TGTGCCAGCAGTGAAGAGGGCGGGAGGGCCTACGAGCAGTACTTC. Protein: CASSEEGGRAYEQYF.